This TCR beta chain was observed in a study of technical replicates of blood from a few donors. Generated by immunoSEQ multiplex PCR, the TCRdb table keeps only in-frame clones and is missing some. The sample includes around 83,000 clones, approximately 93% of them seen just once. The V end lost 4 bases, the J end lost 1 base, and 11 bases lay between the germline ends. Germline V gene data show CDR1 as SGHVS and CDR2 as FNYEAQ. The CDR3 is 14 amino acids. This receptor was obtained from a human donor in good health. The chain couples TRBV7-6 to TRBJ2-7; D gene unclear. What was sequenced was T cells isolated from PBMCs. CDR3 nucleotides: TGTGCCAGCAGCTCCGGAGCCCTATCCTACGAGCAGTACTTC. Translating it yields CASSSGALSYEQYF.